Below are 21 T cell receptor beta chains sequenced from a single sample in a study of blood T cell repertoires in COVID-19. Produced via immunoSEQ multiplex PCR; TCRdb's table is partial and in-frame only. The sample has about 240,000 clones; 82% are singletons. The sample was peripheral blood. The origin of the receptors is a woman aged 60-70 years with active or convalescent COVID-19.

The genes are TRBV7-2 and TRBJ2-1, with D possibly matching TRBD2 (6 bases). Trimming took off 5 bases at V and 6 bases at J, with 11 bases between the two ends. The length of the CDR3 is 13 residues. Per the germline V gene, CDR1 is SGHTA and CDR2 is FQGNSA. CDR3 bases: TGTGCCAGCAGCGCCGGACTACCCAATGAGCAGTTCTTC. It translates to CASSAGLPNEQFF. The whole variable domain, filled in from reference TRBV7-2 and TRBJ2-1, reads GAGVSQSPSNKVTEKGKDVELRCDPISGHTALYWYRQSLGQGLEFLIYFQGNSAPDKSGLPSDRFSAERTGGSVSTLTIQRTQQEDSAVYLCASSAGLPNEQFFGPGTRLTVL.

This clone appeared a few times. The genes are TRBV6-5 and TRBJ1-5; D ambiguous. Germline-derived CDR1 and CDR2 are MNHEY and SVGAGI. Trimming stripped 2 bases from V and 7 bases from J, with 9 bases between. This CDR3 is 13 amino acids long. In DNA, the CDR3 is TGTGCCAGCAGTTACCGGGAGGGCCAGCCCCAGCATTTT. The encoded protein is CASSYREGQPQHF.

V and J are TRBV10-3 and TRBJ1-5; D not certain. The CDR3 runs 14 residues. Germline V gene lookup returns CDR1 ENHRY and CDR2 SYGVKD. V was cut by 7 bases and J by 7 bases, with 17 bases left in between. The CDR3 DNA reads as TGTGCCATCAATCCCCTCGGGGAGGCCCAGCCCCAGCATTTT. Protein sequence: CAINPLGEAQPQHF.

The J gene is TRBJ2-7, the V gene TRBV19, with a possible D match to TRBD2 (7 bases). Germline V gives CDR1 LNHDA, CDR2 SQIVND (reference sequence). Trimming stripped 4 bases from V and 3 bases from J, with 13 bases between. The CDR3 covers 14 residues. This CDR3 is CASSKGGAFYEQYF. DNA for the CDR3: TGTGCCAGTAGTAAAGGGGGGGCCTTCTACGAGCAGTACTTC.

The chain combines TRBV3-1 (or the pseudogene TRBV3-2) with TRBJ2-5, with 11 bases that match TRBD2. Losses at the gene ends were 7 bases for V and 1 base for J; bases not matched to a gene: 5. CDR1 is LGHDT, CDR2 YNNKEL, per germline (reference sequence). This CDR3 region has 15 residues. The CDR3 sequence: CASTPLAGAQETQYF. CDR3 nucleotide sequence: TGTGCCAGCACCCCACTAGCGGGGGCCCAAGAGACCCAGTACTTC.

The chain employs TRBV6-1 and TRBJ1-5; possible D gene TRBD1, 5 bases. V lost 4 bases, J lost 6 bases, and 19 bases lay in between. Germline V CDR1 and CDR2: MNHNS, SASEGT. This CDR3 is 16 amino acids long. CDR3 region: CASSGSGALVPQPQHF. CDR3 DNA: TGTGCCAGCAGTGGCAGTGGGGCCCTAGTCCCTCAGCCCCAGCATTTT.

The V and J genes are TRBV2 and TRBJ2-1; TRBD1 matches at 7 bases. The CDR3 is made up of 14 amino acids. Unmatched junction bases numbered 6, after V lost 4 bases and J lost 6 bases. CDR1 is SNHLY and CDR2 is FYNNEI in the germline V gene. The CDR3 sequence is CASSGDREFNEQFF. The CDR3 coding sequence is TGTGCCAGCAGTGGAGACAGGGAGTTCAATGAGCAGTTCTTC.

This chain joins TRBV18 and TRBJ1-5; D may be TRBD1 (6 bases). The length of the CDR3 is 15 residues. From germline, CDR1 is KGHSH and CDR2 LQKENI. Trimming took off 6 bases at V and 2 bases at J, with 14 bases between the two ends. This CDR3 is CASSPAGARNQPQHF. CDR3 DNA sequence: TGTGCCAGCTCGCCCGCGGGGGCCCGCAATCAGCCCCAGCATTTT.

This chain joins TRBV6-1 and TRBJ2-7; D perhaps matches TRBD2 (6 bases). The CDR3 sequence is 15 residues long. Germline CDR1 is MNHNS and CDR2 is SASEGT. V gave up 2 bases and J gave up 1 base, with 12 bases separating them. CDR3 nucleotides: TGTGCCAGCAGTGAAAAAGGGACTGGATCCTACGAGCAGTACTTC. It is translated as CASSEKGTGSYEQYF.

The DNA of the CDR3 is TGCAGCGTTCCAGTGCGGACTAGCGGGGGGGTGACCCAGTACTTC. The encoded protein is CSVPVRTSGGVTQYF. This rearrangement joins TRBV29-1 to TRBJ2-5; 15 bases line up with TRBD2. This CDR3 contains 15 residues. V gave up 5 bases and J gave up 7 bases; unmatched junction bases: 8. Germline V lookup: CDR1 SQVTM, CDR2 ANQGSEA.

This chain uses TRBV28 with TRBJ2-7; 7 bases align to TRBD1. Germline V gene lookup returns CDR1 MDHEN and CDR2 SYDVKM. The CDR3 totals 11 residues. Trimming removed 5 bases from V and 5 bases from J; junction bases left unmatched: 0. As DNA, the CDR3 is TGTGCCAGCAGTGACAGGGACGAGCAGTACTTC. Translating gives CASSDRDEQYF.

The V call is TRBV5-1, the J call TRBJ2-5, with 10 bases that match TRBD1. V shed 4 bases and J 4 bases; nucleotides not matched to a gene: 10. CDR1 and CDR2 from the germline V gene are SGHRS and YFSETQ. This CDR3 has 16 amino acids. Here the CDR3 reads CASSHLGQGIGETQYF. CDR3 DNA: TGCGCCAGCAGCCACTTGGGACAGGGGATAGGAGAGACCCAGTACTTC.

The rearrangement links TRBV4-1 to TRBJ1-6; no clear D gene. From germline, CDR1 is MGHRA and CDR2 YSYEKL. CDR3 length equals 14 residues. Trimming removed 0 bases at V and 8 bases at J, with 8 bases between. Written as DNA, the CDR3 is TGCGCCAGCAGCCAAGAAGGCGGGGATTCACCCCTCCACTTT. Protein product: CASSQEGGDSPLHF.

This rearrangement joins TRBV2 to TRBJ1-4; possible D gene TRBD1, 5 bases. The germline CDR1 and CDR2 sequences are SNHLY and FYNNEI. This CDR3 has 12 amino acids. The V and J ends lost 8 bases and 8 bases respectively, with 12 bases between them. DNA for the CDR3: TGTGCCAGCCGGGGGGAGATGGAAAAACTGTTTTTT. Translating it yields CASRGEMEKLFF.

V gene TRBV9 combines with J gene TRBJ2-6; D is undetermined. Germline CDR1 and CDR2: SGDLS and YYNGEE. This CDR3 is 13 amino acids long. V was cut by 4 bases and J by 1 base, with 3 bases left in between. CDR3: CASSSSGANVLTF. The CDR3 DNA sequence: TGTGCCAGCAGCTCATCTGGGGCCAACGTCCTGACTTTC.

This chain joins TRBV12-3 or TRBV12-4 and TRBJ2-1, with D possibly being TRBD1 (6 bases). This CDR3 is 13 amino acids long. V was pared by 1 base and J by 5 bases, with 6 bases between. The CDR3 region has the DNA TGTGCCAGCAGTTTAGACAGGGACAATGAGCAGTTCTTC. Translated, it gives CASSLDRDNEQFF.

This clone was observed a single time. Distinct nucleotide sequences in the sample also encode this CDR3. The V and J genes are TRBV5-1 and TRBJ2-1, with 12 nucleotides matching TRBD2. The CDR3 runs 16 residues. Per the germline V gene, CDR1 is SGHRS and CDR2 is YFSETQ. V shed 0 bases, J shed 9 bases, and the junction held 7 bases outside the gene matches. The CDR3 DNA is TGCGCCAGCAGCTTGGCCGGACTAGCGGGGTCTGGTGAGCAGTTCTTC. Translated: CASSLAGLAGSGEQFF.

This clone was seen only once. CDR3 in amino acids: CASSLTQGANEKLFF. The CDR3 DNA sequence: TGTGCCAGCAGCCTGACACAGGGGGCAAATGAAAAACTGTTTTTT. The chain employs TRBV7-9 and TRBJ1-4; 9 bases are a match to TRBD1. The CDR3 has 15 residues. Germline trimming cut 5 bases from V and 5 bases from J; bases unmatched to any gene: 6. Germline lookup yields CDR1 SEHNR and CDR2 FQNEAQ (reference sequence).

CDR3 DNA sequence: TGTGCCAGCAGCCTGGTAGGGGGTCAGCCCCAGCATTTT. Translated, it gives CASSLVGGQPQHF. The chain employs TRBV5-8 and TRBJ1-5; possibly TRBD1 for D (6 bases). Germline CDR1 SGHTS, CDR2 YDEGEE. This CDR3 spans 13 amino acids. Trimming shortened V by 4 bases and J by 6 bases, and 11 bases separated the two germline ends.

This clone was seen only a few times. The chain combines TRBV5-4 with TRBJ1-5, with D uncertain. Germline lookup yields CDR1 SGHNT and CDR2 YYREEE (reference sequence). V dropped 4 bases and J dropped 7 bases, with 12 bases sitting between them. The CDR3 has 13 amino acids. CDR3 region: CASSLAPGQPQHF. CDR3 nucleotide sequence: TGTGCCAGCAGCCTGGCGCCGGGGCAGCCCCAGCATTTT. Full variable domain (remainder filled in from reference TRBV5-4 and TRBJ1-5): ETGVTQSPTHLIKTRGQQVTLRCSSQSGHNTVSWYQQALGQGPQFIFQYYREEENGRGNFPPRFSGLQFPNYSSELNVNALELDDSALYLCASSLAPGQPQHFGDGTRLSIL.

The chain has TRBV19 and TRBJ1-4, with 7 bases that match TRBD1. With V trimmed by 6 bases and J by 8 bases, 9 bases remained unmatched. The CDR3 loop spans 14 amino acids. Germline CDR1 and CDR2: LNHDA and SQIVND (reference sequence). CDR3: CASSFYRDSEKLFF. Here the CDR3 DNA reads TGTGCCAGTAGCTTTTACCGGGACAGCGAAAAACTGTTTTTT.